This TCR beta chain is drawn from a study of cytomegalovirus exposure and HLA in healthy donors. Background on the study: HLA-typed donors contributed approximately 86 million unique TCRs, which were held in an early data release. Study-level points and caveats: The dataset shows that most TCR sequences were rare, while some public TCRs occurred in many donors. An observed cluster of highly shared sequence variants was recorded as a likely sequencing artifact. More than 15,000 TCR beta sequences were associated with HLA alleles at 0.05 false discovery rate in a later analysis.

Use of 60 Vbeta and 13 Jbeta primers characterized the PCR. Method: immunoSEQ multiplex PCR; TCRdb's copy keeps in-frame clones and lacks some. Found here are fewer than 130,000 clones, under 85% of them singletons; the top ten hold about 6.8%. This clone was detected only once. Antigen unknown. This CDR3 comprises 14 residues. CDR1 is SGHTA and CDR2 is FQGTGA in the germline V gene. V lost 5 bases to trimming and J lost 1 base; unmatched junction nucleotides: 2. The chain carries TRBV7-3 and TRBJ2-3, with 8 bases aligning to TRBD1. The TCR originated in a man aged 30 to 45 in good health and CMV-seropositive. The sample taken for sequencing was PBMCs. CDR3 amino acids: CASSPTGGTDTQYF. Here the CDR3 DNA reads TGTGCCAGCAGCCCGACAGGGGGCACAGATACGCAGTATTTT.